Listed below are T cell receptor beta chains from one sample, sequenced in a study of cytomegalovirus exposure and HLA in healthy donors. Using immunoSEQ multiplex PCR, the repertoire was profiled, and TCRdb retains in-frame clones only, with some absent. The data contain roughly 130,000 clones, approximately 89% of them singletons. The sequencing sample was made of PBMCs. These receptors were taken from a man aged 25 to 40 in good health and CMV-seronegative. CDR3s include the opening cysteine and the closing phenylalanine or tryptophan. A D gene is named only where the DNA matches it firmly. Some rows mark clone size as missing; the rest say once, few, many or name a class of expanded clone.

TRBJ1-5 | TRBD1 | NA | TRBV5-8 | TGTGCCAGCAGCCGTGGACAGGGTAATCAGCCCCAGCATTTT | CASSRGQGNQPQHF
TRBJ1-1 | NA | NA | TRBV21-1 | TGTGCCAGCAGCCTAGAGGGAGGAAAGGGAGCGAACACTGAAGCTTTCTTT | CASSLEGGKGANTEAFF
TRBJ1-2 | NA | NA | TRBV11-2 | TGTGCCAGCAGCTTGGGGCAGGGTTCCACCTATGGCTACACCTTC | CASSLGQGSTYGYTF
TRBJ1-2 | TRBD1 | NA | TRBV7-2 | TGTGCCAGCAGCCTGGGGGGGGACAGGGCTAACTATGGCTACACCTTC | CASSLGGDRANYGYTF
TRBJ1-2 | NA | once | TRBV18 | TGTGCCAGCTCACCGCCCGCCAGGGATGGCTACACCTTC | CASSPPARDGYTF
TRBJ2-1 | NA | NA | TRBV28 | TGTGCCAGCAATAGGCAGGATGAAAACAATGAGCAGTTCTTC | CASNRQDENNEQFF
TRBJ2-2 | TRBD1 | NA | TRBV4-2 | TGTGCCAGCAGCCAAGGCCGGGACAGAACGAACACCGGGGAGCTGTTTTTT | CASSQGRDRTNTGELFF
TRBJ1-1 | TRBD1 | NA | TRBV15 | TGTGCCACCACCAGGACAGGGGAAATTTGGACTGAAGCTTTCTTT | CATTRTGEIWTEAFF
TRBJ1-4 | NA | NA | TRBV7-9 | TGTGCCAGCAGCCAGCCCTCTACGGGGAAACTGTTTTTT | CASSQPSTGKLFF
TRBJ2-1 | TRBD2 | NA | TRBV7-6 | TGTGCCAGCAGCCCAAGCCCGGGGGGACAGTTCTTC | CASSPSPGGQFF
TRBJ2-2 | TRBD2 | NA | TRBV7-3 | TGTGCCAGCAGGGCGGGAGGGACCGGGGAGCTGTTTTTT | CASRAGGTGELFF
TRBJ2-4 | NA | NA | TRBV7-9 | TGTGCCAGCAGCTCATCGGGGATAGACATTCAGTACTTC | CASSSSGIDIQYF
TRBJ1-6 | NA | few | TRBV5-1 | TGCGCCAGCAGCGTCGAGGGTACTTCACCCCTCCACTTT | CASSVEGTSPLHF
TRBJ2-7 | TRBD2 | NA | TRBV6-5 | TGTGCCAGCAGCCCCGGGACTAACGAGCAGTACTTC | CASSPGTNEQYF
TRBJ2-5 | TRBD2 | NA | TRBV25-1 | TGTGCCAGCAGTAGACGGGGGGGAGAGACCCAGTACTTC | CASSRRGGETQYF
TRBJ2-5 | TRBD2 | NA | TRBV2 | TGTGCCAGCACTTTCGCGGGACTAGCGGGGACTCAAGAGACCCAGTACTTC | CASTFAGLAGTQETQYF
TRBJ1-4 | NA | NA | TRBV6-1 | TGTGCCAGCAGTGAAGGAGGAGAAAAACTGTTTTTT | CASSEGGEKLFF
TRBJ2-7 | NA | NA | TRBV4-3 | TGCGCCAGCAGCCTAGGAACAGCCTCACGGGGGGAGCAGTACTTC | CASSLGTASRGEQYF
TRBJ1-5 | NA | many | TRBV4-3 | TGCGCCAGCAGCCAAGATATTGCGTATAGCAATCAGCCCCAGCATTTT | CASSQDIAYSNQPQHF
TRBJ2-5 | NA | NA | TRBV18 | TGTGCCAGCTCCCTAGGGCGTGGGGGCCGACAAGAGACCCAGTACTTC | CASSLGRGGRQETQYF
TRBJ2-3 | TRBD2 | NA | TRBV6-5 | TGTGCCAGCAGTTACGCGGGACTAGCGGTTGGTACGCAGTATTTT | CASSYAGLAVGTQYF
TRBJ1-2 | NA | NA | TRBV14 | TGTGCCAGCAACTATGCAGGAGGTGGCTACACCTTC | CASNYAGGGYTF